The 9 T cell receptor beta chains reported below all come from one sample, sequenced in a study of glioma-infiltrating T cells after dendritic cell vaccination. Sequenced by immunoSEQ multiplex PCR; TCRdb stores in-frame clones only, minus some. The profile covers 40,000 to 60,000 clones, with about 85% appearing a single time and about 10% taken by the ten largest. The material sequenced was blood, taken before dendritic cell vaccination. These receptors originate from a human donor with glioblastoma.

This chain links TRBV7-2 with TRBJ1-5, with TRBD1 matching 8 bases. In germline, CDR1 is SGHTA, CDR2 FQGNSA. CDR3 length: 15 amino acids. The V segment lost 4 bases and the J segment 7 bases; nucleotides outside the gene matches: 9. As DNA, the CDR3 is TGTGCCAGCAGCTCACCCGGAGGACAGGGCCAGCCCCAGCATTTT. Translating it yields CASSSPGGQGQPQHF.

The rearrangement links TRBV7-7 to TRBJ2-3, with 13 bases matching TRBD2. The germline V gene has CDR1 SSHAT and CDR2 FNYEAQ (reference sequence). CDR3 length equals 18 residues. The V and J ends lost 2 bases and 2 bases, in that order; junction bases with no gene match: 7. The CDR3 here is CASSLFWTSGGYTDTQYF. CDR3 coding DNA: TGTGCCAGCAGCTTATTCTGGACTAGCGGGGGATACACAGATACGCAGTATTTT.

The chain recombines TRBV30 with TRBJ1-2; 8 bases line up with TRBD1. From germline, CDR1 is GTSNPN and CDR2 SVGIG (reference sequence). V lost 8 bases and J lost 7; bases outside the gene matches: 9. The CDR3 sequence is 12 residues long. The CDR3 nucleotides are TGTGCCGGCCGGGCAGGGGGCCGTGGCTACACCTTC. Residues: CAGRAGGRGYTF.

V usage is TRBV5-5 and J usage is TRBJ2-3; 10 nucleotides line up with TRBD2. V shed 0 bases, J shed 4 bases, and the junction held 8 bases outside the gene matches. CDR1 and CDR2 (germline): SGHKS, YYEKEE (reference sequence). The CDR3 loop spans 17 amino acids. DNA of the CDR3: TGTGCCAGCAGCTTGGGCCCAGCGGGAGGGCCATCAGATACGCAGTATTTT. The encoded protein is CASSLGPAGGPSDTQYF.

The CDR3 spells CASSLHAGSNTEAFF. The CDR3 nucleotides are TGCGCCAGCAGCTTGCACGCAGGGTCGAACACTGAAGCTTTCTTT. The chain carries TRBV5-1 and TRBJ1-1; the D gene is possibly TRBD1 (5 bases). Germline CDR1 and CDR2: SGHRS and YFSETQ. The CDR3 is 15 residues long. Trimming removed 1 base from V and 1 base from J, with 11 bases in between.

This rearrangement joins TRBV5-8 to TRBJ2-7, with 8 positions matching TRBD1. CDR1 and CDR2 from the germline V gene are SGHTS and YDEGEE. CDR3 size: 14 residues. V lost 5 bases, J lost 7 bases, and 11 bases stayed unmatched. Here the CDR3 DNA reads TGTGCCAGCAGACCGGGACAGGTTGCCTCTGAGCAGTACTTC. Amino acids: CASRPGQVASEQYF.

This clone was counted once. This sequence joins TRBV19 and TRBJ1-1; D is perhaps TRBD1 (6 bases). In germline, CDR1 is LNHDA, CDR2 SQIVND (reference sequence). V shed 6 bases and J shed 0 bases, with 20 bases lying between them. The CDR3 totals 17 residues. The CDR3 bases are TGTGCCAGTAGGCCCCGGGGGGACATCTCTTTGAACACTGAAGCTTTCTTT. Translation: CASRPRGDISLNTEAFF.

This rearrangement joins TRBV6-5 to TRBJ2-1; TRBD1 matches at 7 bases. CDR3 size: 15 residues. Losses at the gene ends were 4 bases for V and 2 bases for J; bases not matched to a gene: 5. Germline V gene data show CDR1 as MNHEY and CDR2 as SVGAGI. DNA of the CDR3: TGTGCCAGCAGTTCGGACAGGAACGCCTACAATGAGCAGTTCTTC. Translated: CASSSDRNAYNEQFF.

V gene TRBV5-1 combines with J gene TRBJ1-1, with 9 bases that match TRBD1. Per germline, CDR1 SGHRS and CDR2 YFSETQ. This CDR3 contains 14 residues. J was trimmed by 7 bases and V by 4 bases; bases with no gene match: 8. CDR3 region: CASSLRTGEGEAFF. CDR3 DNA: TGCGCCAGCAGCCTTCGGACAGGGGAGGGTGAAGCTTTCTTT.